This is a list of T cell receptor beta chains from one sample in a study of blood T cell repertoires in COVID-19. Only in-frame clones appear in the TCRdb table, and some are missing; sequencing was by immunoSEQ multiplex PCR. The data hold 300,000 to 350,000 clones, with roughly 86% observed a single time. Sequencing input: peripheral blood. The receptors derive from a young man with COVID-19, enrolled during active disease. Both conserved end residues are part of each CDR3. The D gene is left open where the match is weak. Clone size is given for some rows only: seen once, a few or many times, or a class if the clone is expanded.

v_gene	abundance	j_gene	len	d_gene	CDR3aa	CDR3nt
TRBV19	NA	TRBJ2-7	14	NA	CASSPGQGAYEQYF	TGTGCCAGTAGTCCTGGGCAGGGTGCCTACGAGCAGTACTTC
TRBV16	NA	TRBJ2-3	13	NA	CASSPQITDTQYF	TGTGCCAGCAGCCCGCAGATCACAGATACGCAGTATTTT
TRBV3-1/TRBV3-2	few	TRBJ2-1	18	TRBD2	CASSHGGLAQSSYNEQFF	TGTGCCAGCAGCCATGGGGGACTAGCCCAGAGCTCCTACAATGAGCAGTTCTTC
TRBV7-9	NA	TRBJ2-7	15	TRBD1	CASSPLRTGAYEQYF	TGTGCCAGCAGCCCCCTTCGGACAGGGGCCTACGAGCAGTACTTC
TRBV6-6	NA	TRBJ1-1	14	TRBD1	CASSYGGQGAEAFF	TGTGCCAGCAGTTACGGGGGACAGGGCGCTGAAGCTTTCTTT
TRBV29-1	NA	TRBJ2-7	16	TRBD2	CSVGGGHDWQSYEQYF	TGCAGCGTTGGGGGGGGTCATGACTGGCAATCTTACGAGCAGTACTTC
TRBV5-1	NA	TRBJ1-1	13	NA	CASSLSPVEEAFF	TGCGCCAGCAGCTTGTCTCCGGTAGAGGAAGCTTTCTTT
TRBV5-1	NA	TRBJ2-2	17	TRBD2	CASSLAAGGPGTGELFF	TGCGCCAGCAGCTTGGCTGCGGGAGGGCCCGGCACCGGGGAGCTGTTTTTT
TRBV3-1/TRBV3-2	NA	TRBJ1-2	13	NA	CASSHGRGYGYTF	TGTGCCAGCAGCCACGGCAGGGGCTATGGCTACACCTTC
TRBV28	NA	TRBJ2-7	15	TRBD2	CASSTPGGVIHEQYF	TGTGCCAGCAGTACCCCGGGGGGGGTGATTCACGAGCAGTACTTC
TRBV6-5	NA	TRBJ2-7	15	NA	CASSSGGGSHYEQYF	TGTGCCAGCAGTTCGGGGGGCGGGAGCCACTACGAGCAGTACTTC
TRBV15	NA	TRBJ2-3	16	NA	CATSRFSGKNTDTQYF	TGTGCCACCAGCAGGTTTAGCGGTAAAAACACAGATACGCAGTATTTT
TRBV9	NA	TRBJ2-1	16	NA	CASSVGEGGTYNEQFF	TGTGCCAGCAGCGTAGGAGAGGGCGGCACCTACAATGAGCAGTTCTTC
TRBV6-5	NA	TRBJ1-3	12	NA	CASTTGGNTIYF	TGTGCCAGCACAACGGGGGGAAACACCATATATTTT
TRBV28	NA	TRBJ1-6	16	NA	CASSLRAGARNSPLHF	TGTGCCAGCAGTTTAAGGGCGGGAGCAAGGAATTCACCCCTCCACTTT
TRBV12-3/TRBV12-4	NA	TRBJ1-2	12	NA	CASSLSQNGYTF	TGTGCCAGCAGTTTGTCACAAAATGGCTACACCTTC
TRBV7-9	NA	TRBJ2-4	15	NA	CASSLFGGTKNIQYF	TGTGCCAGCAGCTTATTCGGAGGTACCAAAAACATTCAGTACTTC
TRBV2	NA	TRBJ1-1	12	NA	CAKRQLNTEAFF	TGTGCCAAGAGACAGTTGAACACTGAAGCTTTCTTT
TRBV27	NA	TRBJ2-4	17	NA	CASSLFGRTLAKNIQYF	TGTGCCAGCAGTTTATTCGGCAGGACATTAGCCAAAAACATTCAGTACTTC
TRBV9	NA	TRBJ2-2	16	NA	CASSYSGSPGTGELFF	TGTGCCAGCAGCTACTCCGGGAGCCCGGGTACCGGGGAGCTGTTTTTT
TRBV6-2/TRBV6-3	NA	TRBJ1-6	15	NA	CASSYFSGMDSPLHF	TGTGCCAGCAGTTATTTTTCGGGAATGGATTCACCCCTCCACTTT
TRBV18	NA	TRBJ2-7	15	NA	CASSPPGRYSYEQYF	TGTGCCAGCTCACCACCAGGCAGGTATTCCTACGAGCAGTACTTC
TRBV19	few	TRBJ1-5	14	NA	CASRREHSNQPQHF	TGTGCCAGTAGGCGGGAACATAGCAATCAGCCCCAGCATTTT
TRBV5-6	once	TRBJ2-7	15	NA	CASSASILFSYEQYF	TGTGCCAGCAGCGCCTCCATCCTGTTTAGTTACGAGCAGTACTTC
TRBV7-3	NA	TRBJ2-1	18	TRBD2	CASSLTAGRGGSNNEQFF	TGTGCCAGCAGCTTAACCGCTGGGCGGGGGGGATCCAACAATGAGCAGTTCTTC
TRBV10-3	NA	TRBJ2-7	14	NA	CAISELENSYEQYF	TGTGCCATCAGTGAGTTGGAGAACTCCTACGAGCAGTACTTC
TRBV27	NA	TRBJ2-7	15	TRBD2	CASLSGRAGVYEQYF	TGTGCCAGCCTCAGCGGCAGAGCGGGAGTCTACGAGCAGTACTTC
TRBV4-1	NA	TRBJ2-1	13	TRBD1	CASSRTGGNEQFF	TGCGCCAGCAGCCGAACAGGGGGGAATGAGCAGTTCTTC
TRBV5-4	NA	TRBJ1-2	13	TRBD1	CASSLTGAGGYTF	TGTGCCAGCAGCCTGACAGGGGCCGGAGGCTACACCTTC
TRBV6-5	NA	TRBJ2-7	15	NA	CASIGGEASSYEQYF	TGTGCCAGCATAGGTGGGGAGGCCAGCTCCTACGAGCAGTACTTC
TRBV6-2/TRBV6-3	few	TRBJ1-1	15	NA	CASSYPADKNTEAFF	TGTGCCAGCAGTTATCCTGCGGACAAGAACACTGAAGCTTTCTTT
TRBV6-5	NA	TRBJ1-4	16	TRBD1	CASSYWTTGGGEKLFF	TGTGCCAGCAGTTACTGGACGACAGGGGGAGGTGAAAAACTGTTTTTT
TRBV10-3	NA	TRBJ2-3	16	TRBD1	CAISPGTGASTDTQYF	TGTGCCATCAGCCCCGGGACAGGGGCAAGCACAGATACGCAGTATTTT
TRBV4-3	NA	TRBJ2-7	15	NA	CASSQATRLDYEQYF	TGCGCCAGCAGCCAGGCGACTAGACTAGACTACGAGCAGTACTTC
TRBV11-2	NA	TRBJ1-2	17	TRBD1	CASSLADRVWGVNGYTF	TGTGCCAGCAGCTTAGCTGACAGGGTGTGGGGGGTTAATGGCTACACCTTC
TRBV7-7	NA	TRBJ2-1	16	TRBD2	CASSLELAGPYNEQFF	TGTGCCAGCAGCTTAGAACTAGCGGGACCTTACAATGAGCAGTTCTTC
TRBV5-4	NA	TRBJ2-2	14	TRBD1	CASSAGTATGELFF	TGTGCCAGCAGCGCTGGGACAGCCACCGGGGAGCTGTTTTTT
TRBV7-3	NA	TRBJ2-1	17	TRBD1	CASSLILGQGLYNEQFF	TGTGCCAGCAGCTTAATCCTTGGACAGGGACTTTACAATGAGCAGTTCTTC
TRBV4-1	NA	TRBJ2-5	18	TRBD1	CASSPMKTGTDGGETQYF	TGCGCCAGCAGCCCAATGAAAACCGGGACAGATGGGGGAGAGACCCAGTACTTC
TRBV6-5	NA	TRBJ2-4	14	NA	CASSDSVAKNIQYF	TGTGCCAGCAGTGACTCCGTAGCCAAAAACATTCAGTACTTC
TRBV29-1	few	TRBJ2-2	13	TRBD1	CSAGQGDTGELFF	TGCAGCGCCGGACAGGGCGACACCGGGGAGCTGTTTTTT
TRBV4-1	NA	TRBJ1-4	19	TRBD1	CASSQGPFGQGTTNEKLFF	TGCGCCAGCAGCCAAGGGCCGTTTGGACAGGGCACAACTAATGAAAAACTGTTTTTT
TRBV19	NA	TRBJ1-2	12	NA	CASKETDYGYTF	TGTGCCAGTAAGGAAACAGACTATGGCTACACCTTC
TRBV5-6	once	TRBJ1-4	15	TRBD1	CASSLGGQGLEKLFF	TGTGCCAGCAGCTTGGGCGGACAGGGCCTTGAAAAACTGTTTTTT
TRBV3-1/TRBV3-2	NA	TRBJ2-7	14	TRBD1	CATGSRGTGNEQYF	TGTGCCACGGGATCCCGAGGGACAGGCAACGAGCAGTACTTC
TRBV3-1/TRBV3-2	NA	TRBJ2-4	15	NA	CASRPGDLAKNIQYF	TGTGCCAGCAGGCCAGGGGATCTAGCCAAAAACATTCAGTACTTC
TRBV9	NA	TRBJ1-3	15	TRBD1	CASSSQGQGGNTIYF	TGTGCCAGCAGCTCACAAGGACAGGGGGGAAACACCATATATTTT
TRBV19	NA	TRBJ2-1	17	TRBD1	CASSINYRTGGLNEQFF	TGTGCCAGTAGTATTAATTACCGGACAGGGGGCCTCAATGAGCAGTTCTTC